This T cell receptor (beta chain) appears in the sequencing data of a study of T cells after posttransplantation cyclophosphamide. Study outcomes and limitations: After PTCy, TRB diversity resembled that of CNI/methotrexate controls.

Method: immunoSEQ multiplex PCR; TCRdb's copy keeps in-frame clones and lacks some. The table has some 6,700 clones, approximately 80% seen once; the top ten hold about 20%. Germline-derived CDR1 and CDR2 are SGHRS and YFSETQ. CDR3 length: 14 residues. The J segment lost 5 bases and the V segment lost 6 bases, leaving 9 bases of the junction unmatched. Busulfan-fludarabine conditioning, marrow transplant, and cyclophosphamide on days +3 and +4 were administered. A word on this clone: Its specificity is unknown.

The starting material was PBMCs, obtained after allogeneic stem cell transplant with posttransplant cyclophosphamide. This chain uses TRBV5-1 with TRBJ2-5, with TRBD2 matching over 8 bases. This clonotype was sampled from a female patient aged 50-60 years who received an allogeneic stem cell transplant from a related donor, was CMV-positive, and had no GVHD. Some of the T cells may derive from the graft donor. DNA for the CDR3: TGCGCCAGCAACTCCGCGGGGGGCCTGGAGACCCAGTACTTC. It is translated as CASNSAGGLETQYF.